This T cell receptor (beta chain) was found in a study of response to subunit inactivated influenza vaccine. One entry per CDR3 protein results from TCRdb running MiXCR on the RT-PCR reads. The sample has 300,000 to 350,000 distinct CDR3 sequences, about 20% seen once. Study conclusions and caveats: Authors suggested that a seasonal influenza vaccination recruits few new T cells each time.

The CDR3 is 14 residues long. Per germline, CDR1 DFQATT and CDR2 SNEGSKA (reference sequence). The junction had 7 bases not matched to a gene; V was cut back by 1 base and J by 7 bases. The table lists this clonotype with a count of one. Its antigen is not known. V usage is TRBV20-1 and J usage is TRBJ2-7; 10 positions match TRBD2. This receptor was identified in a man between 50 and 70 years old who received an inactivated influenza vaccine. Sample: PBMCs from blood, taken approximately 20 months after vaccination. The CDR3 DNA reads as TGCAGTGCTAGAGTACTAGCGGGATCTTGGGAGCAGTACTTC. Protein product: CSARVLAGSWEQYF.